This T cell receptor beta chain was recorded in a study of OX40 agonist ivuxolimab in advanced cancers. About this clone itself: As yet, its antigen is unknown.

Clones were sequenced by immunoSEQ multiplex PCR, and TCRdb holds only the in-frame ones, with some missing. The table lists about 52,000 clones, roughly 88% of them singletons, with 9.5% to 15% in the top ten. General observations from the study: Certain nonresponders additionally had low normalized T-cell clonal expansion.

This material consisted of CD4+ or CD8+ T cells sorted from blood, taken in a trial of the OX40 agonist ivuxolimab. This clonotype originated in an adult with an advanced solid tumor such as melanoma, head and neck, liver or kidney cancer.

The chain's CDR3 is CASSGGGSSEQYF. The CDR3 bases are TGTGCCAGCAGCGGGGGTGGGAGTTCCGAGCAGTACTTC. The rearrangement uses TRBV11-2 and TRBJ2-7; D might be TRBD1 or TRBD2, each matching 5 bases. The CDR3 consists of 13 residues. Germline CDR1 SGHAT, CDR2 FQNNGV. V was cut by 5 bases and J by 6 bases, with 14 bases left in between.